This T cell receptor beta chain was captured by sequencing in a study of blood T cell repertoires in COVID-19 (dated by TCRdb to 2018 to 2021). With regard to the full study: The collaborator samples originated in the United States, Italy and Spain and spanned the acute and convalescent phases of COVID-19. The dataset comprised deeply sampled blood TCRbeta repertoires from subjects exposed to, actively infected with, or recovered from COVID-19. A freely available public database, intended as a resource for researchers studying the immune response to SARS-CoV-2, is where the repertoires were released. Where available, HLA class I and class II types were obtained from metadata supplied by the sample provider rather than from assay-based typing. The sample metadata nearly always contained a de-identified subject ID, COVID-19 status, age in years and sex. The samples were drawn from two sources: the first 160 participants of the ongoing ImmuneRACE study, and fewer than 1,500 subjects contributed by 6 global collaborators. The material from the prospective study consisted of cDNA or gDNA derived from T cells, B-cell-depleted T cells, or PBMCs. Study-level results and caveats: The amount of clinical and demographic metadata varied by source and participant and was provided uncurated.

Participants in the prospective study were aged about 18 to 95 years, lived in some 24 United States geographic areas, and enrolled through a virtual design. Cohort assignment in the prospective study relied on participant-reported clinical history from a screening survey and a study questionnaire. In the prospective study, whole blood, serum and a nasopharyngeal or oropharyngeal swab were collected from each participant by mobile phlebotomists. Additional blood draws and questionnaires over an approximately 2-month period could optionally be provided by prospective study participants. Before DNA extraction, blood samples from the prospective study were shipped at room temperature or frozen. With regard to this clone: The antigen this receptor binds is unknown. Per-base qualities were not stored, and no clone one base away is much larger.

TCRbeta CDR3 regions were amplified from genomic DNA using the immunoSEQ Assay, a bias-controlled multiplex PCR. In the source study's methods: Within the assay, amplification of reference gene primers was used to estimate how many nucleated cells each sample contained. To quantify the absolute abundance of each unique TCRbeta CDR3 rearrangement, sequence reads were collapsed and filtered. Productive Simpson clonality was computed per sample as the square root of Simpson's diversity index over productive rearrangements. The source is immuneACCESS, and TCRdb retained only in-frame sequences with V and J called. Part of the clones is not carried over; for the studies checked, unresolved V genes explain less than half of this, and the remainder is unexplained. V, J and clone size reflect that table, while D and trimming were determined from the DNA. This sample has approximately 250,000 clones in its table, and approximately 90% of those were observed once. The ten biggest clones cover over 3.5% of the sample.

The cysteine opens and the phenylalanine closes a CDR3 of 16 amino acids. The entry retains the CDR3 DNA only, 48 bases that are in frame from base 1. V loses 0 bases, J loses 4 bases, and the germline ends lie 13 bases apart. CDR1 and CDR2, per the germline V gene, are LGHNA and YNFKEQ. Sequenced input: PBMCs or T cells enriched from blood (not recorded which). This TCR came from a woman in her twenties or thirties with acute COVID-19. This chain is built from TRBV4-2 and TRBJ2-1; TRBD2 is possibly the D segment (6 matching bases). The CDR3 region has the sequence CASSQDLRGSYNEQFF. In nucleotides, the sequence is TGTGCCAGCAGCCAAGATCTTCGGGGGAGTTACAATGAGCAGTTCTTC.